This T cell receptor (beta chain) was retrieved from a study of blood T cell repertoires in COVID-19. The CDR3 is 14 residues long. The germline V gene encodes CDR1 KGHSH and CDR2 LQKENI. The V gene lost 3 bases and the J gene lost 8 bases, with 16 bases spanning the gap. Some clones are missing from TCRdb's copy, which holds only in-frame ones; the method was immunoSEQ multiplex PCR. The top ten clones hold 4% to 6% of a sample with some 220,000 clones, roughly 84% of them seen once. This clone was picked up a small number of times. This chain connects TRBV18 to TRBJ1-2; perhaps TRBD1 as D (5 bases). The sample comprised peripheral blood. The receptor was derived from a woman aged 55-70 years who had recovered from COVID-19. The CDR3 spells CASSPFGSGDGYTF. In DNA form, the CDR3 reads TGTGCCAGCTCACCCTTTGGATCGGGGGACGGCTACACCTTC. The entire variable domain, with the rest obtained from reference TRBV18 and TRBJ1-2, is as follows: NAGVMQNPRHLVRRRGQEARLRCSPMKGHSHVYWYRQLPEEGLKFMVYLQKENIIDESGMPKERFSAEFPKEGPSILRIQQVVRGDSAAYFCASSPFGSGDGYTFGSGTRLTVV.